The 27 T cell receptor beta chains below were found in one sample sequenced in a study of blood T cell repertoires in COVID-19. The method was immunoSEQ multiplex PCR; TCRdb's version includes in-frame clones alone and lacks a portion of them. Counted here are approximately 55,000 clones, about nine tenths occurring once; the ten biggest clones make up over 5%. The source material was peripheral blood. The receptor set was obtained from a man in his forties or fifties with active COVID-19.

The rearrangement links TRBV5-4 to TRBJ2-1, with 13 positions matching TRBD2. CDR1 is SGHNT, CDR2 YYREEE, per germline (reference sequence). Germline trimming cut 4 bases from V and 9 bases from J; bases unmatched to any gene: 13. CDR3 size: 17 residues. The chain's CDR3 is CASSVTSGGELQGEQFF. CDR3 sequence (DNA): TGTGCCAGCAGCGTCACTAGCGGGGGGGAATTACAAGGTGAGCAGTTCTTC.

This rearrangement joins TRBV29-1 to TRBJ2-7; 7 bases fit TRBD1. Trimming cost V 4 bases and J 6 bases; bases outside gene matches: 6. Germline CDR1 reads SQVTM; CDR2 reads ANQGSEA. There are 12 residues in the CDR3. The DNA for the CDR3 is TGCAGCGTTGTCAGACAGGGTCGCGAGCAGTACTTC. Its protein product is CSVVRQGREQYF.

The J gene is TRBJ1-5, the V gene TRBV6-1; D might be TRBD1 (6 bases). Germline V gene sequence: CDR1 MNHNS, CDR2 SASEGT. CDR3 length: 15 amino acids. The germline V and J ends were trimmed by 1 base and 3 bases, with 10 bases remaining between them. The CDR3 DNA reads as TGTGCCAGCAGTGAAGGTGTGGGGGCCAATCAGCCCCAGCATTTT. Protein product: CASSEGVGANQPQHF.

The genes are TRBV4-1 and TRBJ2-3; D call uncertain. CDR1 is MGHRA and CDR2 is YSYEKL in the germline V gene. V lost 4 bases and J 5 bases, leaving 10 bases between the germline ends. The CDR3 runs 13 residues. CDR3 nucleotide sequence: TGCGCCAGCAGCCCGATCCCAGGAGATACGCAGTATTTT. Encoded protein: CASSPIPGDTQYF.

The chain joins TRBV5-6 to TRBJ1-2, with no clear D. V lost 2 bases to trimming and J lost 0 bases, with 11 bases between them. Germline V gives CDR1 SGHDT, CDR2 YYEEEE. The CDR3 runs to 15 residues. CDR3 residues: CASSFRGGTNYGYTF. In DNA, the CDR3 is TGTGCCAGCAGCTTTCGAGGAGGTACTAACTATGGCTACACCTTC.

The gene calls are TRBV4-3 and TRBJ2-5, with D possibly matching TRBD2 (5 bases). Trimming stripped 0 bases from V and 8 bases from J, with 16 bases between. Germline CDR1 is LGHNA and CDR2 is YSLEER. The length of the CDR3 is 15 residues. The CDR3 DNA sequence: TGCGCCAGCAGCCAAGATCGATTCACCCCGGGAACCCAGTACTTC. Its translation is CASSQDRFTPGTQYF.

The chain uses TRBV11-3 and TRBJ2-5; 11 nucleotides agree with TRBD1. Looked up from germline, CDR1 is SGHNT and CDR2 is YENEEA. Trimming at V came to 6 bases and at J to 5 bases, leaving 5 bases not matched to a gene. The CDR3 is 14 amino acids. CDR3 DNA sequence: TGTGCCAGCAGTCACAGGGACAGGGGGGAGACCCAGTACTTC. The encoded protein is CASSHRDRGETQYF.

This chain links TRBV7-9 with TRBJ2-5; D gene ambiguous. Between the trimmed V and J ends, which lost 5 bases and 4 bases, there was a span of 11 bases. Per germline, CDR1 SEHNR and CDR2 FQNEAQ (reference sequence). CDR3 length: 13 residues. The CDR3 spells CASSLRHGETQYF. CDR3 sequence (DNA): TGTGCCAGCAGCCTGAGACACGGAGAGACCCAGTACTTC.

The chain links TRBV7-2 to TRBJ1-5; 7 positions agree with TRBD1. V trimming: 2 bases; J trimming: 7 bases; junction bases outside the gene matches: 8. The CDR3 consists of 15 residues. Germline CDR1 reads SGHTA; CDR2 reads FQGNSA. This CDR3 is CASSLRGGGGQPQHF. The CDR3 nucleotides read TGTGCCAGCAGCTTACGAGGGGGCGGAGGACAGCCCCAGCATTTT.

This clone appeared once. V usage is TRBV10-3 and J usage is TRBJ1-2; 10 bases map to TRBD1. Trimming took 6 bases from V and 8 from J; bases not matched to a gene: 3. The CDR3 contains 12 residues. CDR1 is ENHRY, CDR2 SYGVKD, per germline. The CDR3 here is CAISGTGVGYTF. The CDR3 nucleotides are TGTGCCATCAGCGGGACAGGGGTAGGCTACACCTTC.

The CDR3 coding sequence is TGTGCCAGCAGCCCAACTAGCAGGAATACGCAGTATTTT. It translates to CASSPTSRNTQYF. The gene calls are TRBV9 and TRBJ2-3; possible D gene TRBD2, 6 bases. CDR1 and CDR2 from the germline V gene are SGDLS and YYNGEE. CDR3 size: 13 residues. V shed 4 bases and J shed 7 bases, with 13 bases lying between them.

V usage is TRBV19 and J usage is TRBJ2-3; the D gene is possibly TRBD2 (5 bases). Germline loops: CDR1 LNHDA, CDR2 SQIVND (reference sequence). V was cut by 5 bases and J by 0 bases, with 15 bases left in between. The CDR3 sequence is 16 residues long. The DNA for the CDR3 is TGTGCCAGTAGTTCCTTCCCCGAGGGAAGCACAGATACGCAGTATTTT. Translating it yields CASSSFPEGSTDTQYF. Looking up the rest from reference TRBV19 and TRBJ2-3 gives the full variable domain: DGGITQSPKYLFRKEGQNVTLSCEQNLNHDAMYWYRQDPGQGLRLIYYSQIVNDFQKGDIAEGYSVSREKKESFPLTVTSAQKNPTAFYLCASSSFPEGSTDTQYFGPGTRLTVL.

This clone was detected only once. The chain recombines TRBV5-5 with TRBJ1-2; tentative D call: TRBD1 (6 bases). This CDR3 has 14 residues. V shed 4 bases and J shed 4 bases, with 14 bases lying between them. Looked up from germline, CDR1 is SGHKS and CDR2 is YYEKEE (reference sequence). CDR3 DNA: TGTGCCAGCAGCCGGGGGGCAGGTGCCTATGGCTACACCTTC. It specifies CASSRGAGAYGYTF.

V and J are TRBV4-2 and TRBJ1-5, with D uncertain. The CDR3 is 15 amino acids. V gave up 0 bases and J gave up 6 bases, with 12 bases separating them. CDR1 is LGHNA, CDR2 YNFKEQ, per germline. The CDR3, as DNA: TGTGCCAGCAGCCAAGACGTGGCCGCCCTTCAGCCCCAGCATTTT. Amino acid sequence: CASSQDVAALQPQHF.

The J gene is TRBJ2-2, the V gene TRBV7-2, with 7 bases fitting TRBD2. Germline CDR1 reads SGHTA; CDR2 reads FQGNSA. The trim removed 3 bases at V and 3 bases at J, leaving 4 bases unmatched. This CDR3 comprises 15 residues. CDR3 amino acids: CASSFRGVYTGELFF. The DNA for the CDR3 is TGTGCCAGCAGCTTCCGGGGGGTCTACACCGGGGAGCTGTTTTTT.

This clone has just a few counts. V gene TRBV7-6 combines with J gene TRBJ1-3; D remains ambiguous. Germline V CDR1 and CDR2: SGHVS, FNYEAQ. Between the trimmed V and J ends, which lost 5 bases and 7 bases, there was a span of 12 bases. CDR3 length: 13 amino acids. CDR3 protein: CASSTPSGNTIYF. The CDR3, as DNA: TGTGCCAGCAGCACGCCTTCGGGGAACACCATATATTTT.

The CDR3 is CASRDRVTDTQYF. The DNA for the CDR3 is TGTGCCAGCCGGGACAGGGTAACAGATACGCAGTATTTT. The rearrangement uses TRBV27 and TRBJ2-3; TRBD1 agrees at 9 bases. Germline V lookup: CDR1 MNHEY, CDR2 SMNVEV (reference sequence). There are 13 residues in the CDR3. V gave up 8 bases and J gave up 3 bases; unmatched junction bases: 3.

The chain is built from TRBV11-2 and TRBJ2-1; 14 nucleotides line up with TRBD2. In germline, CDR1 is SGHAT, CDR2 FQNNGV. Trimming at V came to 5 bases and at J to 4 bases, leaving 10 bases not matched to a gene. The CDR3 is 18 amino acids. The CDR3 reads CASSPRTSGGLTYNEQFF. DNA of the CDR3: TGTGCCAGCAGCCCCCGGACTAGCGGGGGGCTTACTTACAATGAGCAGTTCTTC.

The genes are TRBV6-2 or TRBV6-3 and TRBJ1-2; D is perhaps TRBD1 (5 bases). Germline assignment: CDR1 MNHEY and CDR2 SVGEGT. This CDR3 spans 15 amino acids. V lost 2 bases and J lost 4, with 14 bases in between. This CDR3 is CASSYGTGVSYGYTF. The CDR3 bases are TGTGCCAGCAGTTACGGTACGGGGGTCTCCTATGGCTACACCTTC.

The chain is built from TRBV5-4 and TRBJ2-3; D ambiguous. V was clipped by 2 bases and J by 0 bases, with 7 bases between them. Germline V gene sequence: CDR1 SGHNT, CDR2 YYREEE (reference sequence). The CDR3 totals 14 residues. CDR3 residues: CASSFKLSTDTQYF. CDR3 nucleotides: TGTGCCAGCAGCTTCAAACTCAGCACAGATACGCAGTATTTT.

This chain connects TRBV19 to TRBJ1-5; D gene uncertain. V lost 10 bases, J lost 3 bases, and 13 bases lay in between. Germline V gene sequence: CDR1 LNHDA, CDR2 SQIVND (reference sequence). The CDR3 has 13 residues. The CDR3 loop reads CATSAGINQPQHF. The CDR3 DNA reads as TGTGCCACCTCAGCGGGCATCAATCAGCCCCAGCATTTT.

V and J are TRBV10-3 and TRBJ2-7, with D perhaps matching TRBD2 (6 bases). This CDR3 comprises 14 residues. The germline V gene encodes CDR1 ENHRY and CDR2 SYGVKD. Trimming removed 6 bases from V and 4 bases from J, with 16 bases in between. The DNA for the CDR3 is TGTGCCATCAGACCGGGACTGGGGCCATACGAGCAGTACTTC. Translated: CAIRPGLGPYEQYF.

The gene calls are TRBV7-9 and TRBJ2-2, with D hard to call. This CDR3 contains 13 residues. Germline V CDR1 and CDR2: SEHNR, FQNEAQ (reference sequence). Trimming took 2 bases from V and 6 from J, leaving 7 bases between them. The CDR3 sequence is CASSLSRSGELFF. CDR3 sequence (DNA): TGTGCCAGCAGCTTATCTAGGTCCGGGGAGCTGTTTTTT.

This clone was seen a single time. The chain combines TRBV5-5 with TRBJ2-7; 9 bases match TRBD1. CDR1 is SGHKS and CDR2 is YYEKEE in the germline V gene (reference sequence). Trimming at V came to 5 bases and at J to 5 bases, leaving 14 bases not matched to a gene. This CDR3 has 16 residues. In DNA, the CDR3 is TGTGCCAGCAGTTTAACGTCCGGGACAGGGTATGACGAGCAGTACTTC. The encoded protein is CASSLTSGTGYDEQYF.

Details on this clone: Germline is not matched at one junction end, which may reflect a read error. Other nucleotide sequences in the sample specify the same CDR3. The chain carries TRBV12-3 or TRBV12-4 and TRBJ2-2, with D maybe TRBD2 (6 bases). CDR3 length: 13 amino acids. CDR3 DNA sequence: TGCGCCAGCAGTCAGCGGGTTGAGGGGGAGCTGTTTTTT. Translated, it gives CASSQRVEGELFF.

The V call is TRBV5-1, the J call TRBJ1-2; D gene ambiguous. The germline V gene encodes CDR1 SGHRS and CDR2 YFSETQ. This CDR3 contains 12 residues. The V end was cut by 2 bases, the J end by 3 bases, with 5 bases between. The CDR3 nucleotides are TGCGCCAGCAGCTTTGGAGACTATGGCTACACCTTC. Residues: CASSFGDYGYTF. The full variable domain, completed using reference TRBV5-1 and TRBJ1-2, is KAGVTQTPRYLIKTRGQQVTLSCSPISGHRSVSWYQQTPGQGLQFLFEYFSETQRNKGNFPGRFSGRQFSNSRSEMNVSTLELGDSALYLCASSFGDYGYTFGSGTRLTVV.

This rearrangement joins TRBV7-9 to TRBJ2-5; maybe TRBD1 (6 bases). Germline CDR1 is SEHNR and CDR2 is FQNEAQ (reference sequence). The CDR3 length is 14 residues. The germline V and J ends were trimmed by 7 bases and 2 bases, with 14 bases remaining between them. CDR3 protein: CASTTKGGQETQYF. CDR3 coding DNA: TGTGCCAGCACCACAAAAGGGGGTCAAGAGACCCAGTACTTC.